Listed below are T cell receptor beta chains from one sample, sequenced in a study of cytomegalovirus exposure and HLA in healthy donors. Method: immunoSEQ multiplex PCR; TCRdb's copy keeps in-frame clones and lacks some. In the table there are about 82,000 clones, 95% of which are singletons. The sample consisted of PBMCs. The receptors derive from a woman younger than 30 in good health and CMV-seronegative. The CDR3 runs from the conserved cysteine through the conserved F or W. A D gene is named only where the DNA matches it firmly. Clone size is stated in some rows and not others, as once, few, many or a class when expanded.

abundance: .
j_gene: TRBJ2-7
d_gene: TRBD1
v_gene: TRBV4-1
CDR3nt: TGCGCCAGCAGCCAGGGGACAGGGTCCAACGAGCAGTACTTC
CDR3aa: CASSQGTGSNEQYF

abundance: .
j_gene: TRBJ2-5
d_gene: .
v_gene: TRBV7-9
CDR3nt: TGTGCCAGCAGCTACGGAGGGGTGGGCCAGTACTTC
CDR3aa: CASSYGGVGQYF

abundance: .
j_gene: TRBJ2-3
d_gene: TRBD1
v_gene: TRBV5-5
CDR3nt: TGTGCCAGCAGGAGACAGGGGGTGGATACGCAGTATTTT
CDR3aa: CASRRQGVDTQYF

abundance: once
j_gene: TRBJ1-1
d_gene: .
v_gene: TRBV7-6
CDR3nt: TGTGCCAGCAGCTTTCGAGGGAGGAACACTGAAGCTTTCTTT
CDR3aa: CASSFRGRNTEAFF

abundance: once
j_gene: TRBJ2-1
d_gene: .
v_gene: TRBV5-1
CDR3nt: TGCGCCAGCAGCTTGGCCAATGGGGGAGGCTCCTACAATGAGCAGTTCTTC
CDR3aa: CASSLANGGGSYNEQFF

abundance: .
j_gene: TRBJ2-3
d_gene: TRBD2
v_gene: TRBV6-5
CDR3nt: TGTGCCAGCAGACGGACTAGCGGGGTGGATACGCAGTATTTT
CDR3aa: CASRRTSGVDTQYF

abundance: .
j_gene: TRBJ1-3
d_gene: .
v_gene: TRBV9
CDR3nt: TGTGCCAGCACGCCGACAGTCTCTGGAAACACCATATATTTT
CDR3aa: CASTPTVSGNTIYF

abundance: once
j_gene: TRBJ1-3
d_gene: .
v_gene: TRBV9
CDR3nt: TGTGCCAGCACCCCGGGAGATCGGAACACCATATATTTT
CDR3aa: CASTPGDRNTIYF

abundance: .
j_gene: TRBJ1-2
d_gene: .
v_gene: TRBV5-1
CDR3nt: TGCGCCAGCAGCTTGTCGCAATCCGGGGTGAACTATGGCTACACCTTC
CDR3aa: CASSLSQSGVNYGYTF

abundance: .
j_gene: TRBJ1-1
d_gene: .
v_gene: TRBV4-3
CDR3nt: TGCGCCAGCAGCCAACTTACGGCGGGAGGCACTGAAGCTTTCTTT
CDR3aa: CASSQLTAGGTEAFF

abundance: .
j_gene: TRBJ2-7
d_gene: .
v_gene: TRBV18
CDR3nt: TGTGCCAGCTCACCACCGGGTTTCGGGAGTACCCGCCTCTACGAGCAGTACTTC
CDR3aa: CASSPPGFGSTRLYEQYF

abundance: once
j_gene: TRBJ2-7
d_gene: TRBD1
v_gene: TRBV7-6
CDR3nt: TGTGCCAGCAGCTCGTCCCGGGACAGGGGCGAGCAGTACTTC
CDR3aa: CASSSSRDRGEQYF

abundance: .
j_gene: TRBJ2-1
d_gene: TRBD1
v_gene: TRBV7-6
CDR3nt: TGTGCCAGCAGCGCGCCAGGGGGCGATGAGCAGTTCTTC
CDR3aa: CASSAPGGDEQFF

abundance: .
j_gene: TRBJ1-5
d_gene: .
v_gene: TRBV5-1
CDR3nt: TGCGCCAGCAGCCCCTGGGGGGGGGAGGGAAATCAGCCCCAGCATTTT
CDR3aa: CASSPWGGEGNQPQHF

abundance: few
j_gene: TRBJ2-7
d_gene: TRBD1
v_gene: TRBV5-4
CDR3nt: TGTGCCAGCAGCTTGGGCCCGGGACAGGGTCGTATCGAGCAGTACTTC
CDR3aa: CASSLGPGQGRIEQYF

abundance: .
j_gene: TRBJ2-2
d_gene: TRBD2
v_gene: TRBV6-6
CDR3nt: TGTGCCAGCATAGTCGCGGGGGTCACCGGGGAGCTGTTTTTT
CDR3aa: CASIVAGVTGELFF

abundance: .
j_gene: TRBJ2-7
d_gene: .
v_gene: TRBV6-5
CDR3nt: TGTGCCAGCACCTGGTCGTCTAAGCAGTACTTC
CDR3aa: CASTWSSKQYF

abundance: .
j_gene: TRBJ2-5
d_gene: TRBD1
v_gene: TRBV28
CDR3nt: TGTGCCAGCAGTCCTCCGGGACAGGACCAAGAGACCCAGTACTTC
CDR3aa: CASSPPGQDQETQYF

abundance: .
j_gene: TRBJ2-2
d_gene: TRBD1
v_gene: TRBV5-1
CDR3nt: TGCGCCAGCAGCTACAGGGGTACCGGGGAGCTGTTTTTT
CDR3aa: CASSYRGTGELFF

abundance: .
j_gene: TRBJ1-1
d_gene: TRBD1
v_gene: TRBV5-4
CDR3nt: TGTGCCAGCAGTTCTCGGACAGGGGGCTTCACTGAAGCTTTCTTT
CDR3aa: CASSSRTGGFTEAFF

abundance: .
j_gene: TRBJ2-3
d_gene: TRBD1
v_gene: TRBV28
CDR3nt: TGTGCCAGCAGCCCCTTTGACAGGGCGAATACGCAGTATTTT
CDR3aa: CASSPFDRANTQYF

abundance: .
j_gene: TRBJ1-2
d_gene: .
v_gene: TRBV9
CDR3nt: TGTGCCAGCAGCGTAACACCGGAGCTCTATGGCTACACCTTC
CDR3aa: CASSVTPELYGYTF

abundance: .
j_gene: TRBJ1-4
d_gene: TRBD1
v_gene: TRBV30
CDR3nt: TGTGCGACAGGGTTGTCTTCAACGAAAAACGAAAAACTGTTTTTT
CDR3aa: CATGLSSTKNEKLFF

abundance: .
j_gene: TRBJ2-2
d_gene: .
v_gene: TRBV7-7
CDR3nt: TGTGCCAGCAGCCCCCTAGGTTCGGGGGAGCTGTTTTTT
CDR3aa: CASSPLGSGELFF

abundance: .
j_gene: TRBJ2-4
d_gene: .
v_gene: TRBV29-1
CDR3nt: TGCAGCGCAACCGGGACTTTCAACATTCAGTACTTC
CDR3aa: CSATGTFNIQYF

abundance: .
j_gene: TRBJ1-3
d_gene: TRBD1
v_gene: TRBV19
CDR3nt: TGTGCCAACAGACAGGGCCACTCTGGAAACACCATATATTTT
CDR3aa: CANRQGHSGNTIYF

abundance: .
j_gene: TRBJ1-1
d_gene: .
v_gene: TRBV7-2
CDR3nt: TGTGCCAGCAGCTTAGCCCCTGTCACTGAAGCTTTCTTT
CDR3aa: CASSLAPVTEAFF

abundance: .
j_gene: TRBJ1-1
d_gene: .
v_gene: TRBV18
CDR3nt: TGTGCCAGCCAACGCGCAACAGGGATCTCAGACACTGAAGCTTTCTTT
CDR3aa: CASQRATGISDTEAFF

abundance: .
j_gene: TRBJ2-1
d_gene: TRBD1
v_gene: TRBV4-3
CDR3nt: TGCGCCAGCTCGGGTGTACAGGGGGCAGGAGAGCAGTTCTTC
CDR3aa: CASSGVQGAGEQFF

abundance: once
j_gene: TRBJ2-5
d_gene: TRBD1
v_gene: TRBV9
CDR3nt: TGTGCCAGCAGCGTAGGGACAGGGACGGGGGAGACCCAGTACTTC
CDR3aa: CASSVGTGTGETQYF

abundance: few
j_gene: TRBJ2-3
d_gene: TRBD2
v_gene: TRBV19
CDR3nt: TGTGCCAGTAGTGTCTCTAGCGGGGCCTTAGATACGCAGTATTTT
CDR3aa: CASSVSSGALDTQYF

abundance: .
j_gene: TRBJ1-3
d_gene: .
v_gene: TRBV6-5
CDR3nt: TGTGCCAGCAGTTCGAGGAAAGTCTCTGGAAACGGCATATATTTT
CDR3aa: CASSSRKVSGNGIYF

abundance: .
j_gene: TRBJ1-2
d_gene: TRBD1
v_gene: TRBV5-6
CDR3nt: TGTGCCAGCAGCTCCGCCGGGACAGGTCCCTATGGCTACACCTTC
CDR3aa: CASSSAGTGPYGYTF

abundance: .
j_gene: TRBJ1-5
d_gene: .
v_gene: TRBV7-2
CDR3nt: TGTGCCAGCAGCCCCCTCGCGGGGTTCGGCAATCAGCCCCAGCATTTT
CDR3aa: CASSPLAGFGNQPQHF

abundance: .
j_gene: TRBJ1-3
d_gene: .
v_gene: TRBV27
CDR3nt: TGTGCCAGCAGTTTGAAAGGTCGAGGCACCATATATTTT
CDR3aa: CASSLKGRGTIYF

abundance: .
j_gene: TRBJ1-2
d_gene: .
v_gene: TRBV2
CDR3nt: TGTGCCAGCAGCCTCGACCCGGTGGGGGGGAGCGGCTACACCTTC
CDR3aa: CASSLDPVGGSGYTF

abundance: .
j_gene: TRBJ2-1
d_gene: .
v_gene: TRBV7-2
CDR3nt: TGTGCCAGCAGCCCTTCCCAGGGGTTAGGACACAATGAGCAGTTCTTC
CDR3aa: CASSPSQGLGHNEQFF

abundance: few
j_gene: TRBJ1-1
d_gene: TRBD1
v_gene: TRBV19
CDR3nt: TGTGCCAGTAGTAGACAGGGGAGAGGGACTGAAGCTTTCTTT
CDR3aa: CASSRQGRGTEAFF

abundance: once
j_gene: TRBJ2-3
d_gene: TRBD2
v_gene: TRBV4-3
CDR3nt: TGCGCCAGCAGCCAAGATCTCGGGGAGGGAATCTTATTT
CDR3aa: CASSQDLGEGILF

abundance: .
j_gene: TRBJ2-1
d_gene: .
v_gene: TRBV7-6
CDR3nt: TGTGCCAGCAGCTTAGGGGGCCACAATGAGCAGTTCTTC
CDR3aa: CASSLGGHNEQFF

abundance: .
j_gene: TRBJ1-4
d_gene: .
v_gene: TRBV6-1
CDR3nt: TGTGCCAGGCTTATGACAGCAACTAATGAAAAACTGTTTTTT
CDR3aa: CARLMTATNEKLFF

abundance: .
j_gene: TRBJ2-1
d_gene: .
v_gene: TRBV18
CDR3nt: TGTGCCAGCTCACCAGCGGGTAGCTCCTACAATGAGCAGTTCTTC
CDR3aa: CASSPAGSSYNEQFF

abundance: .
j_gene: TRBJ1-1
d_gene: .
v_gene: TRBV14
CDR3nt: TGTGCCAGCAGCCAAGTAGCCCTCCGGGGAGCTTTTTTT
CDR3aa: CASSQVALRGAFF

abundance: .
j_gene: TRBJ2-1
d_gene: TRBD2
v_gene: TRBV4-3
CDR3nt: TGCGCCAGCAGCCAGGCCCTGACTAGCGGCCAACGGGAGCAGTTCTTC
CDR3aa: CASSQALTSGQREQFF

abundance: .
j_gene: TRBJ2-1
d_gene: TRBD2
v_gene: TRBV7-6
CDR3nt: TGTGCCAGCAGCCCACGACTAGCGGGGGGGCCGGGCTCCTACAATGAGCAGTTCTTC
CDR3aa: CASSPRLAGGPGSYNEQFF

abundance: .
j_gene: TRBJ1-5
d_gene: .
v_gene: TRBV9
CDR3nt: TGTGCCAGCAGCGTAGGTCTGAGCAATCAGCCCCAGCATTTT
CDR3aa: CASSVGLSNQPQHF

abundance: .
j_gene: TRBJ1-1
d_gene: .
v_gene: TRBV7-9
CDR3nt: TGTGCCAGCAGCTTAAGAGGGGAAGCTTTCTTT
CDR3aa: CASSLRGEAFF

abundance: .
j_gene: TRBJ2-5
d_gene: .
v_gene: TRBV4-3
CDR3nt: TGCGCCAGCAGCCAGGGGACTGACCAAGAGACCCAGTACTTC
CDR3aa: CASSQGTDQETQYF

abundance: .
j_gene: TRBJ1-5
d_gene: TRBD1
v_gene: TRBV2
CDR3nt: TGTGCCAGCAGCCGAACGGGACAGGGGGCTCAAAAGCCCCAGCATTTT
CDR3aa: CASSRTGQGAQKPQHF

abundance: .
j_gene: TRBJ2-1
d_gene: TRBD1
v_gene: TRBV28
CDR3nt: TGTGCCAGCACCCCTGGGGGACAGGGCCACAATGAGCAGTTCTTC
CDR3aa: CASTPGGQGHNEQFF

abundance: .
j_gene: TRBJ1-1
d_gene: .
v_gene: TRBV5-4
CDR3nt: TGTGCCAGCAGCTTGAAGGGGGGGGTGAACACTGAAGCTTTCTTT
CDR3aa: CASSLKGGVNTEAFF

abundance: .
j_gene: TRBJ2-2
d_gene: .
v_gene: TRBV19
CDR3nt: TGTGCCAGTAGTATAGACCCGGGAGTGAACACCGGGGAGCTGTTTTTT
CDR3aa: CASSIDPGVNTGELFF

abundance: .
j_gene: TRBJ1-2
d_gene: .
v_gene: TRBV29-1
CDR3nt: TGCAGCGTTGAAGGGGGGCGTTCTTATAACTATGGCTACACCTTC
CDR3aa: CSVEGGRSYNYGYTF

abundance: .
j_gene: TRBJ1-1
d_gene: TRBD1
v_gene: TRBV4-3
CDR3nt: TGCGCCAGCAGCCAAGGAACAGGGGGTAAAGCTTTCTTT
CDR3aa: CASSQGTGGKAFF

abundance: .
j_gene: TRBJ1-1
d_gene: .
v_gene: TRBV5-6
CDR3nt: TGTGCCAGCAGCTTGGGAGGCGGGTGGGACACTGAAGCTTTCTTT
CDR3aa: CASSLGGGWDTEAFF

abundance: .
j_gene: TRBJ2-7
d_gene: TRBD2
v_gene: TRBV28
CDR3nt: TGTGCCAGCAGTTTAAGTGCGGGGGGGTACAGGGGTCCTTCCTACGAGCAGTACTTC
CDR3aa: CASSLSAGGYRGPSYEQYF

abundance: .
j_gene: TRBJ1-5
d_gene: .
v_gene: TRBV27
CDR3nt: TGTGCCAGCAGTGGGGGGTCGGTTGGGGATCAGCCCCAGCATTTT
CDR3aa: CASSGGSVGDQPQHF

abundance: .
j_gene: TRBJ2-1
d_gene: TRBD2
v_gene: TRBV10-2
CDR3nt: TGCGCCAGCACCCGAGGGCTAGCGGGAGGGCCCGTGTTCCACAATGAGCAGTTCTTC
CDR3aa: CASTRGLAGGPVFHNEQFF

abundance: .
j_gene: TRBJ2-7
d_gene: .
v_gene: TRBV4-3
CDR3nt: TGCGCCAGCAGCCAAGGTACCAGGCCCTACGAGCAGTACTTC
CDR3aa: CASSQGTRPYEQYF